These T cell receptor beta chains were read from a single sample in a study of shared clonotypes between healthy human individuals. The protocol was immunoSEQ multiplex PCR, while the TCRdb copy is restricted to in-frame clones and leaves out a portion. The repertoire holds some 1.4 million clones, with approximately 97% as singletons. Sequencing used naive CD4+ T cells sorted from blood. Receptor source: a man aged 25-45 years in good health. CDR3s include the opening cysteine and the closing phenylalanine or tryptophan. The D gene is left open where the match is weak. Only some rows state a clone size, as once, few, many or a class for expanded clones.

clone_size d_call j_call v_call cdr3_aa cdr3_nt
NA TRBD2 TRBJ2-1 TRBV5-5 CASSPAGGPITNEQFF TGTGCCAGCAGTCCGGCGGGAGGGCCAATTACGAATGAGCAGTTCTTC
NA TRBD1 TRBJ2-5 TRBV2 CASSGLTGVETQYF TGTGCCAGCAGTGGGCTGACAGGGGTCGAGACCCAGTACTTC
NA TRBD2 TRBJ2-3 TRBV5-5 CASSLRTSGVHTDTQYF TGTGCCAGCAGCTTGCGCACTAGCGGTGTTCATACAGATACGCAGTATTTT
NA NA TRBJ2-1 TRBV6-1 CASSAGYSSYNEQFF TGTGCCAGCAGCGCCGGGTACAGCTCCTACAATGAGCAGTTCTTC
NA NA TRBJ2-2 TRBV7-7 CASKEDGELFF TGTGCCAGCAAGGAGGACGGGGAGCTGTTTTTT
NA TRBD2 TRBJ2-1 TRBV4-2 CASSQELAGVSNEQFF TGTGCCAGCAGCCAAGAGCTAGCGGGAGTTTCTAATGAGCAGTTCTTC
NA TRBD2 TRBJ2-3 TRBV7-6 CASSPLAGGTDTQYF TGTGCCAGCAGCCCTCTAGCGGGAGGCACAGATACGCAGTATTTT
once NA TRBJ2-4 TRBV5-1 CASSLAGFTNIQYF TGCGCCAGCAGCTTGGCAGGTTTCACCAACATTCAGTACTTC
NA TRBD1 TRBJ2-7 TRBV29-1 CSVLTGTGGEAQYF TGCAGCGTACTCACCGGGACAGGGGGCGAGGCGCAGTACTTC
NA TRBD2 TRBJ2-1 TRBV6-5 CASSYRREGRDEQFF TGTGCCAGCAGTTACCGGCGGGAGGGCCGGGATGAGCAGTTCTTC
NA NA TRBJ1-4 TRBV7-8 CASSPYRVSTNEKLFF TGTGCCAGCAGCCCCTACAGGGTATCTACTAATGAAAAACTGTTTTTT
NA TRBD1 TRBJ2-4 TRBV27 CASSALDRAKNIQYF TGTGCCAGCAGTGCCCTGGACAGGGCCAAAAACATTCAGTACTTC
few NA TRBJ2-1 TRBV7-7 CASSFDQVGEQFF TGTGCTAGCAGCTTTGATCAGGTCGGCGAGCAGTTCTTC
once NA TRBJ1-3 TRBV7-9 CASSLGDNKGNTIYF TGTGCCAGCAGCTTAGGTGACAACAAAGGAAACACCATATATTTT
NA TRBD2 TRBJ2-1 TRBV9 CASSGPRGLAGEDNEQFF TGTGCCAGCAGCGGACCTCGGGGACTAGCGGGAGAGGACAATGAGCAGTTCTTC
NA TRBD2 TRBJ2-1 TRBV9 CASSVTGLADNEQFF TGTGCCAGCAGCGTAACGGGACTAGCGGACAATGAGCAGTTCTTC
NA NA TRBJ1-1 TRBV7-2 CASSLGMNTEAFF TGTGCCAGCAGCTTAGGTATGAACACTGAAGCTTTCTTT
NA NA TRBJ2-3 TRBV29-1 CSVTREGVSTDTQYF TGCAGCGTTACCCGAGAGGGCGTAAGCACAGATACGCAGTATTTT
NA NA TRBJ2-3 TRBV28 CASSLLGRAGDTQYF TGTGCCAGCAGTTTATTAGGCCGTGCCGGGGATACGCAGTATTTT
NA TRBD1 TRBJ2-5 TRBV5-1 CASSLGQGRETQYF TGCGCCAGCAGCTTGGGACAGGGACGAGAGACCCAGTACTTC
NA TRBD2 TRBJ2-3 TRBV4-2 CASSQRGRAGLAGGNTDTQYF TGTGCCAGCAGCCAGAGAGGGCGGGCCGGACTAGCGGGAGGGAACACAGATACGCAGTATTTT
NA NA TRBJ2-7 TRBV28 CAAEGRISYEQYF TGTGCCGCCGAGGGACGTATTAGTTACGAGCAGTACTTC
NA NA TRBJ1-1 TRBV7-3 CASSTRGGPTEAFF TGTGCCAGCAGCACAAGGGGGGGTCCCACTGAAGCTTTCTTT
NA NA TRBJ2-3 TRBV10-1 CASSESKPLDTQYF TGCGCCAGCAGTGAGTCTAAGCCGCTAGATACGCAGTATTTT
NA NA TRBJ2-3 TRBV7-2 CASSLDHGSTDTQYF TGTGCCAGCAGCTTAGATCATGGGTCAACAGATACGCAGTATTTT
NA TRBD1 TRBJ2-1 TRBV5-4 CASSPDRGTYNEQFF TGTGCCAGCAGCCCGGACAGGGGGACGTACAATGAGCAGTTCTTC
NA NA TRBJ1-1 TRBV28 CASSLNPRTTEAFF TGTGCCAGCAGTTTAAACCCCCGGACGACTGAAGCTTTCTTT